These 22 T cell receptor beta chains came from one sample sequenced in a study of T cell responses to AZD1222 COVID-19 vaccine (dated by TCRdb to the early 2020s). The time point label here, explained by the study, means: baseline before first vaccination. The library was prepared using the immunoSEQ multiplex PCR assay. This immuneACCESS table, as held by TCRdb, lists in-frame sequences with V and J called but not all clones. Of the missing ones, under half trace to an unresolved V gene in checked studies; the others have no known cause. This sample holds some 96,000 clones; around 87% were observed only once. The ten largest make up about 3% of the sample. The sample in question was peripheral blood, obtained on day 0 of AZD1222 vaccination. The source is an adult in good health.

The J gene is TRBJ1-1, the V gene TRBV9; D remains ambiguous. CDR3 size: 14 residues. V lost 0 bases and J 1 base, leaving 7 bases between the germline ends. Germline V lookup: CDR1 SGDLS, CDR2 YYNGEE. CDR3 sequence reads: CASSVVGQNTEAFF. The CDR3 DNA sequence: TGTGCCAGCAGCGTAGTTGGCCAGAACACTGAAGCTTTCTTT.

The J gene is TRBJ1-1, the V gene TRBV11-2; TRBD1 matches at 7 bases. This CDR3 has 15 amino acids. With V trimmed by 2 bases and J by 1 base, 4 bases remained unmatched. Looked up from germline, CDR1 is SGHAT and CDR2 is FQNNGV. DNA for the CDR3: TGTGCCAGCAGCTTACAGGGGGGAACGAACACTGAAGCTTTCTTT. It yields the protein CASSLQGGTNTEAFF.

The chain links TRBV18 to TRBJ2-5; D is possibly TRBD2 (7 bases). V lost 10 bases and J 3 bases, leaving 15 bases between the germline ends. This CDR3 comprises 13 residues. Germline V lookup: CDR1 KGHSH, CDR2 LQKENI. In nucleotides, the CDR3 is TGTGCCAACGGGGGGCAGGGTAAAGAGACCCAGTACTTC. Amino acid sequence: CANGGQGKETQYF.

The chain joins TRBV7-6 to TRBJ1-5; D not certain. The V gene's germline CDR1 is SGHVS and CDR2 FNYEAQ. This CDR3 region has 13 residues. The V end lost 3 bases, the J end lost 3 bases, and 6 bases lay between the germline ends. In DNA form, the CDR3 reads TGTGCCAGCAGCTTGGGTTACAATCAGCCCCAGCATTTT. Its translation is CASSLGYNQPQHF.

The chain carries TRBV18 and TRBJ2-3; D ambiguous. The germline CDR1 and CDR2 sequences are KGHSH and LQKENI. V shed 6 bases and J shed 6 bases, with 10 bases lying between them. This CDR3 comprises 12 residues. This CDR3 is CASSRVGDTQYF. The CDR3 coding sequence is TGTGCCAGCTCCCGGGTGGGGGATACGCAGTATTTT.

The chain carries TRBV11-2 and TRBJ2-5; D is possibly TRBD1 (6 bases). V gave up 5 bases and J gave up 4 bases, with 23 bases separating them. Germline V gives CDR1 SGHAT, CDR2 FQNNGV. CDR3 length: 17 residues. In DNA, the CDR3 is TGTGCCAGCAGCCTGTACAATACAGGGAGAGGCAGAGAGACCCAGTACTTC. Residues: CASSLYNTGRGRETQYF.

The rearrangement joins TRBV28 to TRBJ1-1; 7 nucleotides line up with TRBD1. J gave up 5 bases and V 10 bases, and 16 bases lay outside the gene matches. This CDR3 region has 15 residues. Per the germline V gene, CDR1 is MDHEN and CDR2 is SYDVKM. This CDR3 is CAIHETGLDRTEAFF. CDR3 coding DNA: TGTGCCATCCACGAGACAGGGCTAGATCGAACTGAAGCTTTCTTT.

The gene calls are TRBV4-2 and TRBJ2-5; TRBD2 agrees at 9 bases. With 4 bases clipped from V and 4 bases from J, the junction kept 7 bases outside the gene matches. CDR1 LGHNA and CDR2 YNFKEQ come from the germline V gene. The CDR3 has 15 residues. The CDR3 region is CASSPLAGEAETQYF. The CDR3 nucleotides read TGTGCCAGCAGCCCTTTAGCGGGAGAAGCAGAGACCCAGTACTTC.

The chain carries TRBV5-1 and TRBJ2-7, with a possible D match to TRBD2 (6 bases). Germline loops: CDR1 SGHRS, CDR2 YFSETQ. With 3 bases removed from V and 9 bases from J, the gap between germline ends came to 19 bases. The CDR3 loop spans 14 amino acids. The CDR3 here is CASSSGLSDGRQYF. The CDR3 DNA is TGCGCCAGCAGCTCCGGGCTCTCCGACGGGAGGCAGTACTTC.

This clone was observed a few times. V and J are TRBV27 and TRBJ1-6, with D uncertain. Germline V gene lookup returns CDR1 MNHEY and CDR2 SMNVEV (reference sequence). The V and J ends lost 5 bases and 0 bases respectively, with 8 bases between them. This CDR3 has 15 residues. The CDR3 DNA reads as TGTGCCAGCAGTCTGACTAGCTCCTATAATTCACCCCTCCACTTT. Translation gives CASSLTSSYNSPLHF.

The V call is TRBV11-2, the J call TRBJ2-7; D ambiguous. Germline loops: CDR1 SGHAT, CDR2 FQNNGV. This CDR3 has 12 amino acids. V was shortened by 0 bases and J by 3 bases, with 3 bases between the two germline ends. The DNA for the CDR3 is TGTGCCAGCAGCTTAGACGGCTACGAGCAGTACTTC. Translating it yields CASSLDGYEQYF.

This clone showed up just a few times. The chain has TRBV9 and TRBJ1-4; 8 nucleotides agree with TRBD1. Germline lookup yields CDR1 SGDLS and CDR2 YYNGEE. The CDR3 runs to 15 residues. Trimming removed 3 bases from V and 7 bases from J; junction bases left unmatched: 8. CDR3 protein: CASSAQGARSEKLFF. In DNA, the CDR3 is TGTGCCAGCAGCGCCCAGGGGGCGCGTAGTGAAAAACTGTTTTTT.

This chain connects TRBV30 to TRBJ2-7; D is unclear. V shed 2 bases and J shed 6 bases, with 5 bases lying between them. In germline, CDR1 is GTSNPN, CDR2 SVGIG (reference sequence). This CDR3 comprises 10 residues. The CDR3 loop reads CAWSRGEQYF. CDR3 DNA sequence: TGTGCCTGGAGTCGCGGCGAGCAGTACTTC.

J is TRBJ2-3 and V is TRBV7-8; 10 positions match TRBD2. CDR3 size: 20 residues. Per the germline V gene, CDR1 is SGHVS and CDR2 is FQNEAQ. V was pared by 0 bases and J by 0 bases, with 12 bases of the junction left unmatched. CDR3 protein: CASSLAPSGSTGASTDTQYF. The DNA of the CDR3 is TGTGCCAGCAGCTTAGCGCCTAGCGGGAGTACGGGGGCTAGCACAGATACGCAGTATTTT.

The chain joins TRBV4-2 to TRBJ1-1; 9 bases fit TRBD1. CDR3 length equals 15 residues. CDR1 and CDR2 (germline): LGHNA, YNFKEQ. The ends lost 3 bases at V and 4 bases at J; junction bases unmatched: 6. CDR3 DNA: TGTGCCAGCAGCCAGGAAGAACAGGGGGCCACTGAAGCTTTCTTT. Translation: CASSQEEQGATEAFF.

The chain is built from TRBV2 and TRBJ2-6; TRBD1 matches at 7 bases. This CDR3 is 17 amino acids long. CDR1 SNHLY and CDR2 FYNNEI come from the germline V gene. The J segment lost 0 bases and the V segment lost 7 bases, leaving 9 bases of the junction unmatched. CDR3 in amino acids: CASTSRDRISGANVLTF. For the CDR3, the DNA is TGTGCCAGCACCTCTAGGGACAGAATCTCTGGGGCCAACGTCCTGACTTTC.

The chain has TRBV29-1 and TRBJ1-6; no clear D gene. This CDR3 is built from 12 residues. V shed 4 bases and J shed 8 bases, with 9 bases lying between them. Germline V gives CDR1 SQVTM, CDR2 ANQGSEA. CDR3 residues: CSVAEGYSPLHF. The CDR3 nucleotides are TGCAGCGTTGCGGAGGGTTATTCACCCCTCCACTTT.

V is TRBV5-1 and J is TRBJ1-1, with 9 bases identical to TRBD1. Trimming at V came to 4 bases and at J to 5 bases, leaving 6 bases not matched to a gene. In germline, CDR1 is SGHRS, CDR2 YFSETQ. This CDR3 comprises 14 residues. The CDR3 spells CASSGTGYDTEAFF. CDR3 sequence (DNA): TGCGCCAGCAGCGGGACAGGGTACGATACTGAAGCTTTCTTT.

The rearrangement joins TRBV9 to TRBJ2-3, with D possibly being TRBD2 (5 bases). Germline values: CDR1 SGDLS, CDR2 YYNGEE. Trimming stripped 0 bases from V and 0 bases from J, with 11 bases between. The CDR3 is 16 residues long. The CDR3 spells CASSVGGSSSTDTQYF. Written as DNA, the CDR3 is TGTGCCAGCAGCGTAGGCGGGTCGTCTAGCACAGATACGCAGTATTTT.

This clone was picked up a small number of times. The chain links TRBV7-8 to TRBJ2-7; D remains unclear. CDR3 size: 16 residues. The V gene's germline CDR1 is SGHVS and CDR2 FQNEAQ. The V gene lost 0 bases and the J gene lost 4 bases, with 16 bases spanning the gap. In nucleotides, the CDR3 is TGTGCCAGCAGCTTAGCGGCACTCAAAGCTGATTACGAGCAGTACTTC. This gives the protein CASSLAALKADYEQYF.

This sequence joins TRBV10-2 and TRBJ2-7, with D tentatively TRBD2 (6 bases). The germline CDR1 and CDR2 sequences are WSHSY and SAAADI. V lost 6 bases to trimming and J lost 5 bases, with 11 bases between them. This CDR3 contains 12 residues. For the CDR3, the DNA is TGCGCCAGCAGGACTAGTTTGGACGAGCAGTACTTC. Encoded protein: CASRTSLDEQYF.

The chain carries TRBV29-1 and TRBJ1-1; tentatively, D is TRBD1 (6 bases). The ends were cut back, 6 bases at V and 3 bases at J, with 14 bases in the middle. The CDR3 spans 13 residues. Germline CDR1 reads SQVTM; CDR2 reads ANQGSEA. The CDR3 reads CSVAPTGYTEAFF. CDR3 coding DNA: TGCAGCGTAGCCCCTACAGGGTACACTGAAGCTTTCTTT.